These T cell receptor beta chains were read from a single sample in a study of CD8 T cells in Susac syndrome. TCRdb re-derived calls from the immunoSEQ multiplex PCR reads in MiXCR, one entry per CDR3 protein. Counted here are under 200,000 distinct CDR3 sequences, 95% occurring once; the ten biggest clones make up around 0.15%. The sample taken for sequencing was CD8+ T cells from PBMCs. The receptors here all came from a human donor with Susac syndrome. Each CDR3 is given with its conserved first and last residue. The order of the fields is clone size, CDR3 length, J gene, D gene, V gene, CDR3 protein, CDR3 DNA. A D gene is named only where the DNA matches it firmly. Clone size is shown for a subset of rows, as once, few, many or a class of expanded clone.

clone_size: .; cdr3_length: 12; j_call: TRBJ2-3; d_call: .; v_call: TRBV29-1; cdr3_aa: CSVPLLADTQYF; cdr3_nt: TGCAGCGTCCCCCTGCTCGCAGATACGCAGTATTTT
clone_size: .; cdr3_length: 13; j_call: TRBJ2-7; d_call: .; v_call: TRBV6-6; cdr3_aa: CASSPPSSSEQYF; cdr3_nt: TGTGCCAGCAGTCCCCCTTCCAGCTCAGAGCAGTACTTC
clone_size: once; cdr3_length: 14; j_call: TRBJ2-7; d_call: .; v_call: TRBV9; cdr3_aa: CASSVGQKTYEQYF; cdr3_nt: TGTGCCAGCAGCGTAGGGCAGAAGACCTACGAGCAGTACTTC
clone_size: .; cdr3_length: 15; j_call: TRBJ2-3; d_call: TRBD2; v_call: TRBV7-9; cdr3_aa: CASSRSGREVDTQYF; cdr3_nt: TGTGCCAGCAGCCGTTCGGGGCGGGAGGTCGATACGCAGTATTTT
clone_size: .; cdr3_length: 12; j_call: TRBJ1-2; d_call: .; v_call: TRBV29-1; cdr3_aa: CSVELDLEEWEF; cdr3_nt: TGCAGCGTGGAGTTAGACCTTGAAGAGTGGGAATTC
clone_size: once; cdr3_length: 12; j_call: TRBJ1-2; d_call: .; v_call: TRBV14; cdr3_aa: CASSHPGRGYTF; cdr3_nt: TGTGCCAGCAGCCATCCCGGACGGGGCTACACCTTC
clone_size: .; cdr3_length: 14; j_call: TRBJ2-7; d_call: .; v_call: TRBV6-5; cdr3_aa: CASSSSYLQGEQYF; cdr3_nt: TGTGCCAGCAGTTCTTCCTACCTCCAGGGCGAGCAGTACTTC
clone_size: .; cdr3_length: 15; j_call: TRBJ2-5; d_call: .; v_call: TRBV25-1; cdr3_aa: CASSPPGGGEETQYF; cdr3_nt: TGTGCCAGCAGCCCGCCTGGGGGCGGGGAAGAGACCCAGTACTTC
clone_size: once; cdr3_length: 16; j_call: TRBJ2-3; d_call: TRBD2; v_call: TRBV7-8; cdr3_aa: CASSDRLAGRTDTQYF; cdr3_nt: TGTGCCAGCAGCGACCGACTAGCGGGGAGAACAGATACGCAGTATTTT
clone_size: .; cdr3_length: 16; j_call: TRBJ2-3; d_call: .; v_call: TRBV20-1; cdr3_aa: CSASPGIAVSTDTQYF; cdr3_nt: TGCAGTGCTAGCCCCGGGATAGCGGTTAGCACAGATACGCAGTATTTT
clone_size: once; cdr3_length: 18; j_call: TRBJ2-5; d_call: .; v_call: TRBV11-2; cdr3_aa: CASSLLAGTSLLQETQYF; cdr3_nt: TGTGCCAGCAGCTTATTGGCCGGGACATCCCTTCTTCAAGAGACCCAGTACTTC
clone_size: .; cdr3_length: 13; j_call: TRBJ2-5; d_call: .; v_call: TRBV12-3/TRBV12-4; cdr3_aa: CASRPAKVETQYF; cdr3_nt: TGTGCCAGCAGACCGGCTAAGGTAGAGACCCAGTACTTC
clone_size: .; cdr3_length: 14; j_call: TRBJ2-7; d_call: .; v_call: TRBV7-9; cdr3_aa: CASSPGDLTYEQYF; cdr3_nt: TGTGCCAGCAGCCCCGGGGACCTAACCTACGAGCAGTACTTC
clone_size: .; cdr3_length: 14; j_call: TRBJ2-7; d_call: .; v_call: TRBV20-1; cdr3_aa: CSASPASSLLEQYF; cdr3_nt: TGCAGTGCTAGTCCGGCGTCTAGCTTACTCGAGCAGTACTTC
clone_size: .; cdr3_length: 16; j_call: TRBJ2-1; d_call: TRBD2; v_call: TRBV7-8; cdr3_aa: CASSLGLAGELSEQFF; cdr3_nt: TGTGCCAGCAGCTTGGGACTAGCGGGAGAATTAAGTGAGCAGTTCTTC
clone_size: .; cdr3_length: 12; j_call: TRBJ2-1; d_call: .; v_call: TRBV30; cdr3_aa: CAWSVGGALISF; cdr3_nt: TGTGCCTGGAGTGTAGGTGGGGCCCTTATATCCTTC
clone_size: .; cdr3_length: 14; j_call: TRBJ2-3; d_call: .; v_call: TRBV9; cdr3_aa: CASSGVGSTDTQYF; cdr3_nt: TGTGCCAGCAGCGGCGTGGGTAGCACAGATACGCAGTATTTT
clone_size: .; cdr3_length: 14; j_call: TRBJ2-7; d_call: TRBD2; v_call: TRBV5-1; cdr3_aa: CASSSRYTSGEQYF; cdr3_nt: TGCGCCAGCAGCTCCCGATACACTAGCGGAGAGCAGTACTTC
clone_size: .; cdr3_length: 13; j_call: TRBJ1-5; d_call: TRBD1; v_call: TRBV30; cdr3_aa: CAWSKGAGQPQHF; cdr3_nt: TGTGCCTGGAGTAAGGGGGCCGGACAGCCCCAGCATTTT
clone_size: .; cdr3_length: 15; j_call: TRBJ1-2; d_call: TRBD1; v_call: TRBV14; cdr3_aa: CASSPGTGMIYGYTF; cdr3_nt: TGTGCCAGCAGCCCGGGGACAGGGATGATCTATGGCTACACCTTC
clone_size: .; cdr3_length: 14; j_call: TRBJ2-5; d_call: TRBD2; v_call: TRBV15; cdr3_aa: CAIWASGAQETQYF; cdr3_nt: TGTGCCATCTGGGCCAGCGGGGCACAAGAGACCCAGTACTTC
clone_size: .; cdr3_length: 15; j_call: TRBJ2-5; d_call: .; v_call: TRBV5-1; cdr3_aa: CASSPSGRGQETQYF; cdr3_nt: TGCGCCAGCAGCCCTAGCGGCAGGGGGCAGGAGACCCAGTACTTC
clone_size: once; cdr3_length: 15; j_call: TRBJ1-5; d_call: TRBD1; v_call: TRBV5-8; cdr3_aa: CASSLSGGRNQPQHF; cdr3_nt: TGTGCCAGCAGCTTGTCAGGGGGTCGGAATCAGCCCCAGCATTTT
clone_size: .; cdr3_length: 13; j_call: TRBJ1-2; d_call: .; v_call: TRBV7-8; cdr3_aa: CASSPDFISGYTF; cdr3_nt: TGTGCCAGCAGCCCCGACTTTATTAGTGGCTACACCTTC
clone_size: .; cdr3_length: 14; j_call: TRBJ2-7; d_call: .; v_call: TRBV7-2; cdr3_aa: CASSLVRIAYEQYF; cdr3_nt: TGTGCCAGCAGCTTAGTCAGAATCGCCTACGAGCAGTACTTC
clone_size: .; cdr3_length: 14; j_call: TRBJ1-1; d_call: TRBD1; v_call: TRBV2; cdr3_aa: CASRATGGDTEAFF; cdr3_nt: TGTGCCAGCAGAGCTACAGGGGGGGACACTGAAGCTTTCTTT
clone_size: .; cdr3_length: 15; j_call: TRBJ2-1; d_call: TRBD2; v_call: TRBV19; cdr3_aa: CASSLGLAGINEQFF; cdr3_nt: TGTGCCAGTAGTTTGGGACTAGCGGGGATCAATGAGCAGTTCTTC
clone_size: .; cdr3_length: 13; j_call: TRBJ2-7; d_call: TRBD1; v_call: TRBV29-1; cdr3_aa: CSVPGQGAYEQYF; cdr3_nt: TGCAGCGTTCCGGGACAGGGGGCTTACGAGCAGTACTTC
clone_size: .; cdr3_length: 17; j_call: TRBJ2-7; d_call: .; v_call: TRBV4-1; cdr3_aa: CASSQDLTRGYSYEQYF; cdr3_nt: TGCGCCAGCAGCCAAGATCTAACCAGGGGCTACTCCTACGAGCAGTACTTC
clone_size: .; cdr3_length: 16; j_call: TRBJ1-1; d_call: .; v_call: TRBV29-1; cdr3_aa: CSVDLLGGVLNTEAFF; cdr3_nt: TGCAGCGTTGACCTCCTCGGGGGGGTACTAAACACTGAAGCTTTCTTT
clone_size: .; cdr3_length: 14; j_call: TRBJ1-4; d_call: .; v_call: TRBV9; cdr3_aa: CASSVSGNNEKLFF; cdr3_nt: TGTGCCAGCAGCGTATCGGGGAATAATGAAAAACTGTTTTTT